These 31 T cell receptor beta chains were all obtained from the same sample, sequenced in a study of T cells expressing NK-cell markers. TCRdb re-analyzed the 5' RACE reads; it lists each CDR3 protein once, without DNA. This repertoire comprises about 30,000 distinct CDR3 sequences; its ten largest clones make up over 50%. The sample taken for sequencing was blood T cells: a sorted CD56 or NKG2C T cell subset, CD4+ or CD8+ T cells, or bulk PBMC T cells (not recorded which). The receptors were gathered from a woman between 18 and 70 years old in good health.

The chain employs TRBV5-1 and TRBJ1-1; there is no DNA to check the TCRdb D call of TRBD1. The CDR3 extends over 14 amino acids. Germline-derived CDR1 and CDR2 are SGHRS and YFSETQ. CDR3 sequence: CASRWTGPSTEAFF.

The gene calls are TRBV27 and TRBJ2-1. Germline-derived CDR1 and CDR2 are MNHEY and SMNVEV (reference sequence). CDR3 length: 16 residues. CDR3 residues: CASSLIADGSYNEQFF.

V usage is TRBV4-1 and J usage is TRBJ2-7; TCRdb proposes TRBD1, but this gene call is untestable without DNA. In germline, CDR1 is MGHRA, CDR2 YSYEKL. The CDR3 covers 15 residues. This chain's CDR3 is CASSQGGTGGYEQYF.

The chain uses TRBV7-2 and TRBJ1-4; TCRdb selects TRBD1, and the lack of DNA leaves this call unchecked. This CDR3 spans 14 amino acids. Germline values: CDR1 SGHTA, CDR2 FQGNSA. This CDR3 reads CASSYLGPAEKLFF.

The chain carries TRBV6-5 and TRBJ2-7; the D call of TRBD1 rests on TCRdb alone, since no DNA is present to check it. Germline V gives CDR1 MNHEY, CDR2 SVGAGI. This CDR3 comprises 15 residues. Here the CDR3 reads CASSSGTGGGYEQYF.

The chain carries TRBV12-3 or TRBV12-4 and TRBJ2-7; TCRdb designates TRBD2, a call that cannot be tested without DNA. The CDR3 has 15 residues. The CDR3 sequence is CASSWGLAGLGEQYF.

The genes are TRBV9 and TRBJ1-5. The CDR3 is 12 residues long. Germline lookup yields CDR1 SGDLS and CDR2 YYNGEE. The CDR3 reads CASSNHDQPQHF.

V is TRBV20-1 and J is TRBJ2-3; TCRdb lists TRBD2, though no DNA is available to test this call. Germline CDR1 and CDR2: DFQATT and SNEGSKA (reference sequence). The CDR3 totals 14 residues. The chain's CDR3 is CSAREAGGPDTQYF.

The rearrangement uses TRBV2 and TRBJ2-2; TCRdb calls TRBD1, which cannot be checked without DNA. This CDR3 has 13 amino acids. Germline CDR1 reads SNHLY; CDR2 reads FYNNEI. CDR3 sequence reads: CASSGGGFGELFF.

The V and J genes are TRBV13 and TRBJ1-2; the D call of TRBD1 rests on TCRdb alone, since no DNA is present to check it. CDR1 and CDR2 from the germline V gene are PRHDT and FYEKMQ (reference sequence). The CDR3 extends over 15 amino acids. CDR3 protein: CASSQPGRTPKGYTF.

The CDR3 here is CASSEWGQYSYQETQYF. The V call is TRBV6-1, the J call TRBJ2-5; TCRdb names TRBD1, which stays unverified in the absence of DNA. CDR1 and CDR2 from the germline V gene are MNHNS and SASEGT. This CDR3 is built from 17 residues.

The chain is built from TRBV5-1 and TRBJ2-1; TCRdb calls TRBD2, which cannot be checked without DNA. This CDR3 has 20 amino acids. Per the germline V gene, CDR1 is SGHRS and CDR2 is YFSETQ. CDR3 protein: CASSLGYSGSPRRGYNEQFF.

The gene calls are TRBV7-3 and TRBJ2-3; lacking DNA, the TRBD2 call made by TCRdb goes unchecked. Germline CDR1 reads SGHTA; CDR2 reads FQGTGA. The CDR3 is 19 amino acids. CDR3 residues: CASSSPTERGGHGTDTQYF.

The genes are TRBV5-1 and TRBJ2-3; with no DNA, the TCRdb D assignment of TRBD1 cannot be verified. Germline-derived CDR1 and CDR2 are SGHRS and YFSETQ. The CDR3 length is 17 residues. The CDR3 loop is CASSLAGGTSRTDTQYF.

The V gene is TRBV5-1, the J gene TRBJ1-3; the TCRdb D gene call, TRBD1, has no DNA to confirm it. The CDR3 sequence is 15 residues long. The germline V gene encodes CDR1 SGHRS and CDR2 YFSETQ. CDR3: CASSPGENSGNTIYF. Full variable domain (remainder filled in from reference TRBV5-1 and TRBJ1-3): KAGVTQTPRYLIKTRGQQVTLSCSPISGHRSVSWYQQTPGQGLQFLFEYFSETQRNKGNFPGRFSGRQFSNSRSEMNVSTLELGDSALYLCASSPGENSGNTIYFGEGSWLTVV.

CDR3 amino acids: CASSSGGGTDTQYF. The V call is TRBV12-3 or TRBV12-4, the J call TRBJ2-3; lacking DNA, the TRBD2 call made by TCRdb goes unchecked. This CDR3 is built from 14 residues.

CDR3 amino acids: CASSDSRGYEQYF. V gene TRBV2 combines with J gene TRBJ2-7. From germline, CDR1 is SNHLY and CDR2 FYNNEI. This CDR3 has 13 amino acids.

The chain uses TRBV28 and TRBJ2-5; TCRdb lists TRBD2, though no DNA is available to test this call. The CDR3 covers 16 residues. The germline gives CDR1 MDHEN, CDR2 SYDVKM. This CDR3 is CASSVGTSGSLETQYF.

CDR3 residues: CASSQDKGDSYNEQFF. The chain couples TRBV4-2 to TRBJ2-1. This CDR3 is 16 amino acids long. CDR1 and CDR2 from the germline V gene are LGHNA and YNFKEQ.

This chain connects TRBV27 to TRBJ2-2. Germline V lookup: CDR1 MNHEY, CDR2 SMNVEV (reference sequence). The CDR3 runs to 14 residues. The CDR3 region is CASSFLLGSGELFF.

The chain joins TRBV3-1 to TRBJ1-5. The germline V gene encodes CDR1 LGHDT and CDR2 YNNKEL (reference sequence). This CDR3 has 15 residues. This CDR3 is CASSQGVGSNQPQHF.

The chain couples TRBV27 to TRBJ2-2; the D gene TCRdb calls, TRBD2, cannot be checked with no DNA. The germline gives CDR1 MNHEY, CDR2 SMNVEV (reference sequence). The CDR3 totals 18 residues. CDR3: CASSLTGLAGPNTGELFF.

CDR3 protein: CASSIQGTTDTQYF. The chain has TRBV19 and TRBJ2-3; there is no DNA to check the TCRdb D call of TRBD1. CDR3 size: 14 residues. Germline V lookup: CDR1 LNHDA, CDR2 SQIVND (reference sequence).

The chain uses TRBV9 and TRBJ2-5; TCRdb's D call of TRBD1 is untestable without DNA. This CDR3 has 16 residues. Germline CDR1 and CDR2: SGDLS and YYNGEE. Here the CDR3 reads CASSAKDRALQETQYF.

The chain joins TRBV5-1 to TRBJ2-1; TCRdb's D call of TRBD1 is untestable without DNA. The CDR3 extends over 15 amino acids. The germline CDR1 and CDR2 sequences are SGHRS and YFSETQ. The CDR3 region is CASSGHRVNYNEQFF. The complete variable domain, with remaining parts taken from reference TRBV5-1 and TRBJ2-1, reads KAGVTQTPRYLIKTRGQQVTLSCSPISGHRSVSWYQQTPGQGLQFLFEYFSETQRNKGNFPGRFSGRQFSNSRSEMNVSTLELGDSALYLCASSGHRVNYNEQFFGPGTRLTVL.

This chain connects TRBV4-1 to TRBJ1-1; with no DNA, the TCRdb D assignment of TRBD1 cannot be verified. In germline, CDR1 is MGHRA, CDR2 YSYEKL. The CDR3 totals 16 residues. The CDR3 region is CASSQDPRDLGTEAFF.

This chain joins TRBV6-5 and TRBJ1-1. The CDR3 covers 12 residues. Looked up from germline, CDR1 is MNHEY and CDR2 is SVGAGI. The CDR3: CASKTPSTEAFF.

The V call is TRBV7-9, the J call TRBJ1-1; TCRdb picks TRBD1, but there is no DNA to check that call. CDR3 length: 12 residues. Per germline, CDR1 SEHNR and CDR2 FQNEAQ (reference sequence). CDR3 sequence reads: CASSSTGAEAFF. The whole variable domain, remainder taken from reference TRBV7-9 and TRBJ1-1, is DTGVSQNPRHKITKRGQNVTFRCDPISEHNRLYWYRQTLGQGPEFLTYFQNEAQLEKSRLLSDRFSAERPKGSFSTLEIQRTEQGDSAMYLCASSSTGAEAFFGQGTRLTVV.

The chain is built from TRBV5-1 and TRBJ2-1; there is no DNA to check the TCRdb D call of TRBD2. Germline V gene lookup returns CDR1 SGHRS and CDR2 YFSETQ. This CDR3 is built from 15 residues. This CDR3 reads CASSLSDPGRDEQFF. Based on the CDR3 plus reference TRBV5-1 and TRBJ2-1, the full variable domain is KAGVTQTPRYLIKTRGQQVTLSCSPISGHRSVSWYQQTPGQGLQFLFEYFSETQRNKGNFPGRFSGRQFSNSRSEMNVSTLELGDSALYLCASSLSDPGRDEQFFGPGTRLTVL.

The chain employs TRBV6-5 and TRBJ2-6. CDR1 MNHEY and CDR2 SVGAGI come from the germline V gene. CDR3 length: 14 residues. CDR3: CASSYGAGANVLTF.

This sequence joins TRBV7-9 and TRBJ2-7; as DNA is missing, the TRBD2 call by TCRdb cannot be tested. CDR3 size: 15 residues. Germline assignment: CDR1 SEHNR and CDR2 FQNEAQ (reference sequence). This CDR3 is CASSSDKAASYEQYF.